The next 22 T cell receptor beta chains were all read from a single sample in a study of blood T cell repertoires in COVID-19. Some clones are missing from TCRdb's copy, which holds only in-frame ones; the method was immunoSEQ multiplex PCR. The sample consists of about 150,000 clones, approximately 80% of them appearing once. The sequenced sample was PBMCs or T cells enriched from blood (not recorded which). These receptors came from a middle-aged woman who had recovered from COVID-19.

This rearrangement joins TRBV6-5 to TRBJ1-5; 9 nucleotides agree with TRBD1. The V and J ends lost 4 bases and 9 bases, in that order; junction bases with no gene match: 10. The CDR3 extends over 15 amino acids. Germline V lookup: CDR1 MNHEY, CDR2 SVGAGI. The CDR3 loop is CASSSGQGVVWPQHF. The CDR3 coding sequence is TGTGCCAGCAGTTCGGGACAGGGAGTTGTTTGGCCCCAGCATTTT.

This chain joins TRBV18 and TRBJ2-7; 9 positions agree with TRBD1. V gave up 4 bases and J gave up 2 bases; unmatched junction bases: 3. This CDR3 has 14 amino acids. Looked up from germline, CDR1 is KGHSH and CDR2 is LQKENI. The CDR3 is CASSQDRGPYEQYF. In nucleotides, the CDR3 is TGTGCCAGCTCACAGGACAGGGGTCCCTACGAGCAGTACTTC.

The rearrangement joins TRBV9 to TRBJ1-3; a possible D gene is TRBD1 (6 bases). The V end was cut by 0 bases, the J end by 8 bases, with 12 bases between. CDR3 length: 14 residues. Germline V lookup: CDR1 SGDLS, CDR2 YYNGEE. CDR3 nucleotides: TGTGCCAGCAGCGTAGGAGGGGGTACAGACACCATATATTTT. Residues: CASSVGGGTDTIYF.

The V gene is TRBV3-1 (or the pseudogene TRBV3-2), the J gene TRBJ2-3; D is perhaps TRBD2 (5 bases). CDR1 and CDR2 from the germline V gene are LGHDT and YNNKEL (reference sequence). CDR3 length: 16 amino acids. The ends were cut back, 1 base at V and 6 bases at J, with 17 bases in the middle. The CDR3 DNA reads as TGTGCCAGCAGCCAAGTACGTGGAGGCCTGGGGGATACGCAGTATTTT. As protein: CASSQVRGGLGDTQYF.

V and J are TRBV19 and TRBJ1-2, with 8 bases matching TRBD1. J lost 4 bases, V lost 1 base, and 5 bases had no gene match. Looked up from germline, CDR1 is LNHDA and CDR2 is SQIVND (reference sequence). CDR3 length: 15 amino acids. DNA for the CDR3: TGTGCCAGTAGTATAGGGGCAGGGGGCGTCTATGGCTACACCTTC. Amino acids: CASSIGAGGVYGYTF.

This sequence joins TRBV6-5 and TRBJ2-7; 9 nucleotides line up with TRBD1. V was clipped by 2 bases and J by 5 bases; unmatched bases: 1. The CDR3 covers 13 residues. Germline lookup yields CDR1 MNHEY and CDR2 SVGAGI. The CDR3, as DNA: TGTGCCAGCAGTTACGGGACAGGGAACGAGCAGTACTTC. Its protein product is CASSYGTGNEQYF.

V is TRBV11-3 and J is TRBJ1-6; 8 nucleotides align to TRBD1. CDR1 and CDR2 (germline): SGHNT, YENEEA. Unmatched junction bases numbered 8, after V lost 1 base and J lost 0 bases. CDR3 length: 19 residues. CDR3 sequence reads: CASSLVPGTGHSYNSPLHF. The DNA of the CDR3 is TGTGCCAGCAGCTTAGTCCCCGGGACAGGACACTCCTATAATTCACCCCTCCACTTT.

This chain uses TRBV27 with TRBJ2-7; 8 bases are a match to TRBD2. This CDR3 has 14 residues. CDR1 is MNHEY, CDR2 SMNVEV, per germline (reference sequence). With 8 bases clipped from V and 2 bases from J, the junction kept 8 bases outside the gene matches. Here the CDR3 reads CASRPGGEAYEQYF. In nucleotides, the CDR3 is TGTGCCAGCCGACCCGGGGGGGAGGCCTACGAGCAGTACTTC.

V gene TRBV7-6 combines with J gene TRBJ1-6; D is uncertain. Germline V gives CDR1 SGHVS, CDR2 FNYEAQ. Deletions cut 5 bases from V and 3 bases from J, with 26 bases between. The CDR3 spans 20 residues. This CDR3 reads CASSLLGSSGVDGYNSPLHF. The DNA of the CDR3 is TGTGCCAGCAGCCTTCTTGGTTCGTCCGGGGTTGATGGCTATAATTCACCCCTCCACTTT.

Only one count was recorded for this clone. V usage is TRBV5-6 and J usage is TRBJ1-5; unclear D gene. Trimming took off 1 base at V and 0 bases at J, with 8 bases between the two ends. This CDR3 contains 15 residues. Germline values: CDR1 SGHDT, CDR2 YYEEEE. The CDR3 loop is CASSLSGYSNQPQHF. The CDR3 DNA is TGTGCCAGCAGCTTGAGCGGATATAGCAATCAGCCCCAGCATTTT.

This chain connects TRBV27 to TRBJ1-2; 7 nucleotides match TRBD1. Germline values: CDR1 MNHEY, CDR2 SMNVEV (reference sequence). The V and J ends lost 5 bases and 4 bases, in that order; junction bases with no gene match: 7. This CDR3 has 14 residues. CDR3 bases: TGTGCCAGCAGTCCACAGGGGCGGGGCTATGGCTACACCTTC. Translating it yields CASSPQGRGYGYTF.

The J gene is TRBJ2-5, the V gene TRBV7-9; D gene unclear. Germline CDR1 is SEHNR and CDR2 is FQNEAQ (reference sequence). With 3 bases removed from V and 0 bases from J, the gap between germline ends came to 5 bases. This CDR3 region has 13 residues. CDR3 bases: TGTGCCAGCAGCTTGAGGTACCAAGAGACCCAGTACTTC. Amino acids: CASSLRYQETQYF.

This rearrangement joins TRBV16 to TRBJ2-2; no reliable D call. The germline V and J ends were trimmed by 2 bases and 2 bases, with 9 bases remaining between them. The germline gives CDR1 KGHSY, CDR2 FQNENV. This CDR3 is 15 amino acids long. The CDR3 is CASSQTQLNTGELFF. The CDR3 bases are TGTGCCAGCAGCCAAACACAGCTTAACACCGGGGAGCTGTTTTTT.

In DNA, the CDR3 is TGTGCCAGCAGTCCCCGGGGGGCGATTCCGGCATACGAGCAGTTCTTC. Protein product: CASSPRGAIPAYEQFF. This chain links TRBV27 with TRBJ2-1, with D possibly TRBD2 on 7 matching bases. The CDR3 spans 16 residues. Trimming took off 5 bases at V and 10 bases at J, with 24 bases between the two ends. Germline-derived CDR1 and CDR2 are MNHEY and SMNVEV (reference sequence).

The rearrangement uses TRBV21-1 and TRBJ2-1; TRBD1 is taken as the D call from the table, unchecked against the DNA. TRBV21-1 is a known pseudogene. The CDR3 totals 22 residues. The DNA of the CDR3 is TGTGCCAGCAGCAAAGTCCCCCACACAGGGGGCGGGGGAGGGGATTGGGACAATGAGCAGTTCTTC. It encodes CASSKVPHTGGGGGDWDNEQFF.

This chain uses TRBV29-1 with TRBJ1-2; 10 bases align to TRBD1. This CDR3 spans 15 amino acids. V lost 1 base, J lost 6 bases, and 8 bases stayed unmatched. Germline loops: CDR1 SQVTM, CDR2 ANQGSEA. The CDR3 is CSVEGTGGPFHGYTF. Written as DNA, the CDR3 is TGCAGCGTTGAAGGGACAGGGGGTCCCTTTCATGGCTACACCTTC.

The chain uses TRBV4-2 and TRBJ1-4, with 9 positions matching TRBD1. The CDR3 is 16 amino acids. Per the germline V gene, CDR1 is LGHNA and CDR2 is YNFKEQ. V lost 4 bases, J lost 8 bases, and 11 bases stayed unmatched. The CDR3 here is CASSRGTGTGKEKLFF. In DNA form, the CDR3 reads TGTGCCAGCAGCCGGGGCACCGGGACAGGGAAGGAAAAACTGTTTTTT.

This clone has just one count. The V gene is TRBV9, the J gene TRBJ2-6; D perhaps matches TRBD1 (5 bases). Trimming removed 0 bases at V and 1 base at J, with 5 bases between. Germline values: CDR1 SGDLS, CDR2 YYNGEE. The CDR3 has 15 amino acids. The CDR3 spells CASSVAGSGANVLTF. CDR3 coding DNA: TGTGCCAGCAGCGTAGCAGGGTCTGGGGCCAACGTCCTGACTTTC.

The gene calls are TRBV11-2 and TRBJ1-2; no definite D call. Germline CDR1 SGHAT, CDR2 FQNNGV. There are 14 residues in the CDR3. V shed 5 bases and J shed 7 bases, with 17 bases lying between them. This CDR3 is CASSPTPGAVGYTF. The CDR3 DNA reads as TGTGCCAGCAGCCCGACGCCCGGTGCGGTTGGCTACACCTTC.

The chain recombines TRBV10-3 with TRBJ2-1, with TRBD2 matching over 7 bases. Germline-derived CDR1 and CDR2 are ENHRY and SYGVKD. V shed 7 bases and J 4 bases; nucleotides not matched to a gene: 7. The CDR3 extends over 14 amino acids. The CDR3 DNA reads as TGTGCCATCAAATCTAGCGGAGATTACAATGAGCAGTTCTTC. Protein sequence: CAIKSSGDYNEQFF.

The chain recombines TRBV5-5 with TRBJ1-4, with D possibly TRBD1 on 6 matching bases. There are 16 residues in the CDR3. The germline gives CDR1 SGHKS, CDR2 YYEKEE (reference sequence). The V end was cut by 8 bases, the J end by 7 bases, with 24 bases between. CDR3 nucleotides: TGTGCCAGTACAAAAAGCCCCGGGACATATGCTGAAAAACTGTTTTTT. Its protein product is CASTKSPGTYAEKLFF.

The chain uses TRBV2 and TRBJ1-6; weak D call: TRBD1 (6 bases). This CDR3 contains 20 residues. Per the germline V gene, CDR1 is SNHLY and CDR2 is FYNNEI. The V gene lost 0 bases and the J gene lost 5 bases, with 23 bases spanning the gap. This CDR3 is CASSEAERFGRGQHNSPLHF. Written as DNA, the CDR3 is TGTGCCAGCAGTGAAGCGGAGAGATTTGGGAGGGGACAACATAATTCACCCCTCCACTTT.